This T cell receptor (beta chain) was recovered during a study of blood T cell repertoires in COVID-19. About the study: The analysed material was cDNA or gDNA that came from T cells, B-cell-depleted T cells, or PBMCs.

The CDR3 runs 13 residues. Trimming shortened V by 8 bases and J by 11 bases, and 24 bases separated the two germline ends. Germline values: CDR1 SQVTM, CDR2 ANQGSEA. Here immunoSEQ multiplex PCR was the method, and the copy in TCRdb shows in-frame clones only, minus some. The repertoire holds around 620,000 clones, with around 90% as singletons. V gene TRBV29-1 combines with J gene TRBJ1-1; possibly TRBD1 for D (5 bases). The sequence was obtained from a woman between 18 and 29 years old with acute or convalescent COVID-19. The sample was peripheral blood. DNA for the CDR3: TGCAGCCCCGACGGGGGATTGTCGAAAATTGCTTTCTTT. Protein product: CSPDGGLSKIAFF.